Below are 5 T cell receptor beta chains sequenced from a single sample in a study of blood T cell repertoires in COVID-19 (dated by TCRdb to the early 2020s). The protocol used for the library was the immunoSEQ multiplex PCR assay. This immuneACCESS table, as held by TCRdb, lists in-frame sequences with V and J called but not all clones. Of the missing ones, under half trace to an unresolved V gene in checked studies; the others have no known cause. The sample records some 320,000 clones, around 87% of which are singletons. The ten largest make up about 8% of the sample. Sequences were obtained from peripheral blood. Receptors were obtained from a woman aged 45-65 years who had recovered from COVID-19.

The rearrangement uses TRBV6-5 and TRBJ1-1; D not resolved. The V gene's germline CDR1 is MNHEY and CDR2 SVGAGI. Trimming removed 0 bases from V and 3 bases from J, with 14 bases in between. The CDR3 consists of 16 residues. In nucleotides, the CDR3 is TGTGCCAGCAGTTACTCGTACGGGGTGGTTTACACTGAAGCTTTCTTT. As protein: CASSYSYGVVYTEAFF.

The chain couples TRBV3-1 (or the pseudogene TRBV3-2) to TRBJ1-2, with D possibly matching TRBD1 (5 bases). CDR1 LGHDT and CDR2 YNNKEL come from the germline V gene (reference sequence). The germline V and J ends were trimmed by 4 bases and 6 bases, with 18 bases remaining between them. The CDR3 length is 15 residues. The CDR3 reads CASSRSPDGRDGYTF. As DNA, the CDR3 is TGTGCCAGCAGCCGTAGCCCGGATGGCAGGGATGGCTACACCTTC.

V is TRBV4-3 and J is TRBJ1-2; TRBD1 is a possible D gene (5 bases). Germline V gene sequence: CDR1 LGHNA, CDR2 YSLEER. V gave up 1 base and J gave up 2 bases, with 11 bases separating them. The length of the CDR3 is 15 residues. The CDR3 DNA reads TGCGCCAGCAGCCAAGTATTTGGGGGGAACTATGGCTACACCTTC. Translated, it gives CASSQVFGGNYGYTF.

Many counts were recorded for this clone. This chain connects TRBV7-9 to TRBJ1-1; 7 positions agree with TRBD1. Germline CDR1 is SEHNR and CDR2 is FQNEAQ (reference sequence). V shed 5 bases, J shed 2 bases, and the junction held 11 bases outside the gene matches. The CDR3 length is 16 residues. This chain's CDR3 is CASSDPHTGVNTEAFF. DNA for the CDR3: TGTGCCAGCAGCGACCCTCACACAGGGGTAAACACTGAAGCTTTCTTT. The entire variable domain, with the rest obtained from reference TRBV7-9 and TRBJ1-1, is as follows: DTGVSQNPRHKITKRGQNVTFRCDPISEHNRLYWYRQTLGQGPEFLTYFQNEAQLEKSRLLSDRFSAERPKGSFSTLEIQRTEQGDSAMYLCASSDPHTGVNTEAFFGQGTRLTVV.

The chain recombines TRBV6-5 with TRBJ1-5; maybe TRBD1 (5 bases). Trimming cost V 7 bases and J 5 bases, with 15 bases left between them. The CDR3 has 14 amino acids. Germline V gene lookup returns CDR1 MNHEY and CDR2 SVGAGI. This chain's CDR3 is CASTPSTGDQPQHF. In nucleotides, the CDR3 is TGTGCCAGCACCCCAAGCACAGGAGATCAGCCCCAGCATTTT.